The entry that follows covers one T cell receptor beta chain sequence. This clone's antigen is unknown. No much larger clonotype is one base removed from it; base qualities were not supplied. Read against the paper, the sample's time point label means: newly diagnosed GD, antithyroid drugs for less than 3 months. For both TCR sequencing and RNA sequencing, RNA was extracted from PBMCs using TRIzol. Graves' disease was diagnosed according to American Thyroid Association guidelines. The patients came from an endocrinology department in Xi'an, China. Each patient gave about 9.1 milliliters of peripheral blood, collected in an EDTA anticoagulant tube. Ficoll Paque Plus density gradient separation was used to isolate PBMCs, and no further T cell sorting was performed. An Agilent 2100 Bioanalyzer and agarose gel were used to assess RNA quality, and a NanoDrop 2000 was used to measure RNA concentration. The library was made by multiplex PCR. The run used an Illumina HiSeq 4000. iRepertoire HTBI primers and Arm-PCR amplification of CDR3 regions were used to construct TCR beta libraries. PCR products were gel purified before sequencing. In the authors' own workflow: Gene usage analysis of CDR3 amino acid clonotypes used the 55 to 80 TRBV and about 13 TRBJ segments found across samples. Filtered high-quality paired reads were merged into contigs using COPE and FqMerger. BLAST was used to align contigs to the IMGT TRBV, TRBD and TRBJ reference genes, and CDR3 was defined following IMGT. Highly expanded clones were defined as clonotypes with a frequency above 0.1%. Shannon entropy served as the measure of repertoire diversity, while the Gini coefficient captured V-J evenness. Clonotypes shared by more than one individual were considered public. TCRdb itself trimmed the public reads at Q25 with fastp, ran MiXCR and retained productive beta chains. Each entry merges the rows of one CDR3 protein and shows their most common DNA and genes. The V and J calls and clone size come from TCRdb's table, not from the authors' own analysis. This sample gives some 460,000 distinct CDR3 sequences in total; under 20% of them show up just once. About 12% of the sample comes from the top ten.

This entry is derived from a study of regulatory T cells in long-lasting Graves disease (dated by TCRdb to the early 2020s). Broadly, across the study: In the newly diagnosed Graves' disease group, patients had been taking antithyroid drugs for less than 3 months. Persistent Graves' disease patients were compared with newly diagnosed Graves' disease patients by peripheral blood TCR sequencing and RNA sequencing. The study was conducted in China and was registered as a clinical trial. A total of approximately 35 samples were covered by TCR sequencing, comprising some 13 persistent and around 20 newly diagnosed Graves' disease patients.

Measured from the cysteine to the phenylalanine, the CDR3 is 15 residues long. Of the read, only the CDR3 DNA is kept; its 45 bases are in frame from base 1. The junction shows trimming of 6 bases on V and 0 bases on J, plus 17 bases between the germline ends. CDR1 DFQATT and CDR2 SNEGSKA were looked up in the germline V gene (reference sequence). What the authors observed across the whole study: Sequencing and analysis were restricted to the TCR beta chain. TRBV28, TRBJ1-2 and TRBJ2-5 were preferentially used in persistent disease, while TRBV20-1 and TRBJ2-1 were favored in newly diagnosed disease. More public clonotypes were shared among persistent patients (approximately 3,000) than among newly diagnosed patients (roughly 960). Because the primary lesion, thyroid tissue, could not be accessed, the study looked at peripheral blood alone. Persistent Graves' disease patients showed lower TCR Shannon entropy and fewer highly expanded clones than newly diagnosed patients, suggesting clonal expansion. As a limitation, the authors acknowledged that the small sample size may reduce accuracy.

Another study also made use of these data, one on T cells in Graves' hyperthyroidism and ophthalmopathy. As the second study states: Stable Graves' hyperthyroidism was defined as no progression to ophthalmopathy during 18 months of follow-up. Hyperthyroidism patients were aged 18 to 65 years and newly diagnosed, with disease duration of less than 2 months. Exclusion was applied to patients with uncontrolled infections, other autoimmune diseases, pregnancy or lactation. Diagnoses were based on clinical symptoms, serum thyroxine and TRAb, thyroid ultrasound and orbital computed tomography. A first-round RT-PCR of the TCR CDR3 used the HTBI primer set with the Qiagen OneStep RT-PCR kit. Most expanded thyroid clonotypes (frequency above 0.001) were also found in blood, which suggests that blood repertoires may mirror thyroid immune responses. In cross-validation, a model built on a 13 V-J signature told ophthalmopathy apart from stable hyperthyroidism with 85% to 90% sensitivity and roughly 81% specificity, and in testing the same model reached 80%/75%. In validation, the model predicted progression to ophthalmopathy with around 71% sensitivity and around 72% specificity, a median of 6.5 months before onset. A discovery cohort of roughly 100 patients, fewer than 50 with Graves' ophthalmopathy and fewer than 65 with stable Graves' hyperthyroidism, was used to find distinguishing TCR V-J signatures. An independent validation cohort of around 19 hyperthyroidism patients and 17 patients who later progressed to ophthalmopathy tested prospective prediction of ophthalmopathy. For training and testing, the 100 or so patients in the discovery cohort were randomly divided in a 7:3 ratio. In addition, the study compared T-cell repertoires in thyroid tissue and in blood from several Graves' hyperthyroidism patients. After blood sampling, hyperthyroidism patients were treated with methimazole at a starting dose of 30 mg daily, and ophthalmopathy patients were treated with high-dose intravenous methylprednisolone. The libraries were constructed in a second round of multiplex PCR and then size-selected and purified. Libraries were sequenced paired-end with 100 bp reads on an Illumina HiSeq2000. SOAPnuke was used to process the raw data, throwing out any read that contained adapters or uncalled bases, had a mean Phred below 15, or lacked an exact constant-primer or identifier match. COPE v1.2.5 was used to merge the high-quality paired reads, and each unique nucleotide sequence was defined as a clonotype. MiTCR v1.1 was used to align clonotypes to the IMGT TRBV, TRBD and TRBJ reference segments. Analysis was restricted to V-J combinations with a frequency above 0.0001, which covered just over 98% of repertoires. A TCS score was defined as the ratio between F50 (clonal expansion) and ExV (chaos), using BLOSUM62-based TCRdist between CDR3 peptides within each V-J. Welch's t-statistics and random forest reduced fewer than 600 V-J features to roughly 13, which were used in a naive Bayes classifier (R e1071). Sample size was not statistically predetermined, and investigators were not blinded to group allocation. TCR Vbeta CDR3 sequencing of some 140 peripheral blood samples (roughly 41 ophthalmopathy, over 70 hyperthyroidism and some 17 progressor patients) is reported in the paper.

The sequence is built from TRBV20-1 and TRBJ1-2, and possibly TRBD1, on 5 matching bases. This sequence originates from a man aged 40-55 years with Graves disease. Donor details come from another sample of the same person, matched by shared clones. This sample comprised peripheral blood mononuclear cells (PBMCs), obtained at new diagnosis, from a patient treated with antithyroid drugs. The base sequence is TGCAGTGCACATTCCCCGGGACGGCCTAACTATGGCTACACCTTC. Its coded protein is CSAHSPGRPNYGYTF.